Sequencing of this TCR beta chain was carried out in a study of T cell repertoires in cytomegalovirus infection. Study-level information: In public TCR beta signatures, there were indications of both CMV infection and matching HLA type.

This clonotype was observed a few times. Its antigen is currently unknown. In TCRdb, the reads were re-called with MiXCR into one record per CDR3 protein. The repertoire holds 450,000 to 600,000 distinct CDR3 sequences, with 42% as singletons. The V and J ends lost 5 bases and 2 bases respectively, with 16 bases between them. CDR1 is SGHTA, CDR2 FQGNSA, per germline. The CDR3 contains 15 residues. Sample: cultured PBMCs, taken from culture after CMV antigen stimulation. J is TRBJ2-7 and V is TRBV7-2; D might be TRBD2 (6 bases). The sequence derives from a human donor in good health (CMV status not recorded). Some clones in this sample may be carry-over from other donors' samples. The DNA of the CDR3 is TGTGCCAGCAGCAGGGCGCGACTAGGGACCTACGAGCAGTACTTC. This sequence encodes CASSRARLGTYEQYF.